This section outlines one TCR beta chain sequence together with its context. This record comes from a study of blood T cell repertoires in COVID-19. The overall study: Collection of acute and convalescent COVID-19 samples took place in the United States, Italy and Spain. PBMCs, B-cell-depleted T cells, or T cells provided the cDNA or gDNA that made up the material.

Original methodology: The authors estimated nucleated cell counts from reference gene primer amplification. Sequencing was performed with immunoSEQ multiplex PCR; in TCRdb, only in-frame clones are kept and a portion is missing. V and J calls and clone size are given by that table; D and trimming were obtained from the DNA. Of 250,000 to 300,000 clones listed, around 88% were seen once; the top ten hold over 10%. J gave up 1 base and V 8 bases, and 3 bases lay outside the gene matches. The CDR3 is made up of 14 amino acids. The V gene's germline CDR1 is SNHLY and CDR2 FYNNEI. The clonotype originates from a woman aged 65 to 85 with COVID-19, enrolled during active disease. The sample was peripheral blood. V and J are TRBV2 and TRBJ2-3, with TRBD2 identical over 10 bases. For the CDR3, the DNA is TGTGCCAGCGGGGGGACTAGCGGCACAGATACGCAGTATTTT. It is translated as CASGGTSGTDTQYF.